Listed here are 24 T cell receptor beta chains from one sample, sequenced in a study of T cell repertoires in cytomegalovirus infection (dated by TCRdb to between 2018 and 2021). Sequencing relied on an Illumina HiSeq 1500. TCRdb reworked the public reads: Q25 trimming with fastp, MiXCR clone assembly, productive beta chains retained. Merged by CDR3 protein, the rows form single entries marked with the most common genes and DNA. This sample has 250,000 to 300,000 distinct CDR3 sequences in its table, and approximately 14% of those were observed once. In total, the top ten clones hold around 8.8% of the sample. Sequenced material: PBMCs. Receptors originate from a human donor in good health (CMV status not recorded). Some clones in this sample may be carry-over from other donors' samples.

The chain couples TRBV7-2 to TRBJ2-5; no reliable D call. Germline values: CDR1 SGHTA, CDR2 FQGNSA. V was cut by 2 bases and J by 4 bases, with 8 bases left in between. The CDR3 has 13 residues. In DNA form, the CDR3 reads TGTGCCAGCAGCTTAAGCCATACAGAGACCCAGTACTTC. Amino acid sequence: CASSLSHTETQYF.

This clonotype was counted only a few times. This chain uses TRBV10-3 with TRBJ2-1; D is perhaps TRBD2 (6 bases). CDR3 length equals 12 residues. Germline CDR1 reads ENHRY; CDR2 reads SYGVKD. Trimming removed 6 bases from V and 8 bases from J, with 11 bases in between. Written as DNA, the CDR3 is TGTGCCATCAGCGGACTAAAGGATGAGCAGTTCTTC. This encodes CAISGLKDEQFF.

This clonotype has only a few counts. The rearrangement joins TRBV14 to TRBJ1-2; 7 bases align to TRBD1. Germline V CDR1 and CDR2: SGHDN, FVKESK. There are 16 residues in the CDR3. The V gene end was trimmed by 5 bases and the J gene end by 4 bases; junction bases not matched to a gene: 13. The CDR3, as DNA: TGTGCCAGCAGCGCGATCCGGGACAGTCCTTCCTATGGCTACACCTTC. Residues: CASSAIRDSPSYGYTF.

This clonotype was counted ten times or more. The chain is built from TRBV7-2 and TRBJ2-7, with D unresolved. V was cut by 5 bases and J by 3 bases, with 5 bases left in between. The CDR3 length is 11 residues. Germline CDR1 SGHTA, CDR2 FQGNSA. As DNA, the CDR3 is TGTGCCAGCAGCCTTCACTACGAGCAGTACTTC. Its translation is CASSLHYEQYF.

This clonotype has a count of ten or more. The chain employs TRBV27 and TRBJ1-2; 7 nucleotides line up with TRBD1. The CDR3 covers 18 residues. V lost 6 bases and J lost 1; bases outside the gene matches: 17. Germline V gene data show CDR1 as MNHEY and CDR2 as SMNVEV (reference sequence). Here the CDR3 DNA reads TGTGCCAGCAGATCCGCAGGGGGTTCTTTGTCCTTTAACTATGGCTACACCTTC. It translates to CASRSAGGSLSFNYGYTF.

The rearrangement links TRBV28 to TRBJ1-5; TRBD1 aligns across 7 bases. CDR1 is MDHEN, CDR2 SYDVKM, per germline. Trimming at V came to 5 bases and at J to 2 bases, leaving 9 bases not matched to a gene. This CDR3 region has 16 residues. CDR3 sequence: CASSPRGPRGNQPQHF. The DNA of the CDR3 is TGTGCCAGCAGTCCTAGGGGGCCAAGGGGCAATCAGCCCCAGCATTTT.

The gene calls are TRBV5-4 and TRBJ2-7, with 16 bases that match TRBD2. V lost 3 bases to trimming and J lost 7 bases; unmatched junction nucleotides: 7. The CDR3 sequence is 16 residues long. Germline CDR1 and CDR2: SGHNT and YYREEE (reference sequence). CDR3 residues: CASSSGTSGGAGEQYF. CDR3 in DNA: TGTGCCAGCAGCTCCGGGACTAGCGGGGGGGCCGGGGAGCAGTACTTC.

This clonotype came up many times. The chain uses TRBV7-6 and TRBJ2-7; either TRBD1 or TRBD2 may fit D (6 bases each). The CDR3 has 14 residues. V was shortened by 7 bases and J by 7 bases, with 20 bases between the two germline ends. The V gene's germline CDR1 is SGHVS and CDR2 FNYEAQ. The CDR3 loop reads CASIGWGASGEQYF. CDR3 DNA sequence: TGTGCCAGCATAGGTTGGGGGGCTTCGGGGGAGCAGTACTTC.

This clonotype was recorded at least ten times. V and J are TRBV7-2 and TRBJ2-5; 12 bases match TRBD2. The V and J ends lost 2 bases and 5 bases, in that order; junction bases with no gene match: 3. Germline V CDR1 and CDR2: SGHTA, FQGNSA. The CDR3 length is 15 residues. The CDR3 bases are TGTGCCAGCAGCTTACTAGCGGGAGGGCGCGAGACCCAGTACTTC. It translates to CASSLLAGGRETQYF.

In its sample, this clonotype was seen a few times. V is TRBV2 and J is TRBJ1-6; a weak D match, TRBD1 (6 bases). CDR3 length equals 13 residues. The V end lost 7 bases, the J end lost 10 bases, and 14 bases lay between the germline ends. Germline lookup yields CDR1 SNHLY and CDR2 FYNNEI. The CDR3: CASIQGVGSPLHF. For the CDR3, the DNA is TGTGCCAGCATACAGGGAGTAGGGTCACCCCTCCACTTT.

This clonotype was recorded a few times. The chain couples TRBV4-3 to TRBJ1-2; D unresolved. V was clipped by 1 base and J by 0 bases, with 6 bases between them. The CDR3 loop spans 14 amino acids. The germline CDR1 and CDR2 sequences are LGHNA and YSLEER. The CDR3 sequence is CASSQASANYGYTF. The CDR3 DNA is TGCGCCAGCAGCCAAGCCAGTGCTAACTATGGCTACACCTTC.

This clonotype showed up just a few times. V gene TRBV2 combines with J gene TRBJ1-1; possibly TRBD1 for D (6 bases). The ends were cut back, 11 bases at V and 3 bases at J, with 16 bases in the middle. In germline, CDR1 is SNHLY, CDR2 FYNNEI. The CDR3 is made up of 13 amino acids. CDR3 DNA sequence: TGTGCCGGATCAGGGGAAAGGGACACTGAAGCTTTCTTT. It codes for CAGSGERDTEAFF.

The CDR3 DNA reads TGTGCCAGCATGGAGGGAGGGAATCAGCCCCAGCATTTT. Protein: CASMEGGNQPQHF. The chain employs TRBV2 and TRBJ1-5; D is undetermined. Trimming removed 7 bases from V and 4 bases from J, with 11 bases in between. The CDR3 sequence is 13 residues long. CDR1 and CDR2 from the germline V gene are SNHLY and FYNNEI.

This clonotype occurred many times. The chain recombines TRBV28 with TRBJ1-2, with D hard to call. The V gene lost 6 bases and the J gene lost 7 bases, with 9 bases spanning the gap. CDR3 length: 11 amino acids. The germline CDR1 and CDR2 sequences are MDHEN and SYDVKM. The CDR3 here is CASSQNLGYTF. Written as DNA, the CDR3 is TGTGCCAGCAGCCAAAACCTTGGCTACACCTTC.

About this clonotype: This sequence may be a read error, since a much larger clone differs from it by one base. The chain joins TRBV12-3 or TRBV12-4 to TRBJ1-1; perhaps TRBD1 as D (6 bases). Trimming removed 7 bases from V and 1 base from J, with 13 bases in between. This CDR3 region has 14 residues. This CDR3 reads CASNPGVTNTEAFF. CDR3 nucleotides: TGTGCCAGCAACCCAGGGGTCACGAACACTGAAGCTTTCTTT.

This clonotype was recorded at least ten times. CDR3 nucleotide sequence: TGTGCCAGCAGCTTAGCCCTAGCGGGAGAGTACGAGCAGTACTTC. This encodes CASSLALAGEYEQYF. The J gene is TRBJ2-7, the V gene TRBV7-6, with 10 positions matching TRBD2. In germline, CDR1 is SGHVS, CDR2 FNYEAQ. Germline trimming cut 0 bases from V and 4 bases from J; bases unmatched to any gene: 3. The CDR3 runs 15 residues.

This clonotype was picked up a small number of times. CDR3: CASTLVPFNTGAGDTEAFF. Here the CDR3 DNA reads TGTGCCAGCACTCTCGTCCCTTTTAACACAGGGGCAGGGGACACTGAAGCTTTCTTT. V usage is TRBV28 and J usage is TRBJ1-1, with 7 positions matching TRBD1. Losses at the gene ends were 7 bases for V and 3 bases for J; bases not matched to a gene: 23. CDR1 is MDHEN, CDR2 SYDVKM, per germline. CDR3 length: 19 amino acids.

Ten or more counts support this clonotype. The chain is built from TRBV7-8 and TRBJ1-5; TRBD1 is a possible D gene (5 bases). In germline, CDR1 is SGHVS, CDR2 FQNEAQ. Trimming pared 4 bases from V and 4 bases from J, leaving 8 bases between. The CDR3 runs 13 residues. This CDR3 is CASSSDTNQPQHF. In DNA, the CDR3 is TGTGCCAGCAGCTCGGACACTAATCAGCCCCAGCATTTT.

This clonotype has at least ten counts. V and J are TRBV7-2 and TRBJ2-1, with 7 bases matching TRBD2. From germline, CDR1 is SGHTA and CDR2 FQGNSA. V lost 6 bases and J lost 7; bases outside the gene matches: 15. CDR3 length: 16 amino acids. CDR3 in amino acids: CASSSTGTTPRNEQFF. In nucleotides, the CDR3 is TGTGCCAGCAGTTCGACCGGGACTACACCTCGGAATGAGCAGTTCTTC.

This clonotype was seen many times. The chain combines TRBV4-3 with TRBJ2-7; TRBD2 matches 10 bases. J lost 2 bases, V lost 2 bases, and 6 bases had no gene match. This CDR3 contains 16 residues. Germline CDR1 and CDR2: LGHNA and YSLEER. This CDR3 is CASSQKLAGLAYEQYF. The CDR3 DNA sequence: TGCGCCAGCAGCCAAAAACTAGCGGGATTAGCCTACGAGCAGTACTTC.

This clonotype has at least ten counts. This chain connects TRBV7-9 to TRBJ2-6; D gene uncertain. The germline V gene encodes CDR1 SEHNR and CDR2 FQNEAQ (reference sequence). The CDR3 extends over 16 amino acids. V lost 5 bases to trimming and J lost 0 bases, with 11 bases between them. The CDR3, as DNA: TGTGCCAGCAGCCTACTTTCGGTCTCTGGGGCCAACGTCCTGACTTTC. Residues: CASSLLSVSGANVLTF.

The CDR3 nucleotides are TGTGCCAGCAGCTTAACGTACCTAAGCGTGCAGTTCTTC. Its protein product is CASSLTYLSVQFF. The rearrangement uses TRBV7-3 and TRBJ2-1; D unclear. V was trimmed by 0 bases and J by 12 bases, leaving 12 bases between them. The CDR3 contains 13 residues. The germline V gene encodes CDR1 SGHTA and CDR2 FQGTGA.

This clonotype occurred a few times. The CDR3, as DNA: TGTGCCAGCAGTTACGGGGAGGGAGCCTACAATGAGCAGTTCTTC. It codes for CASSYGEGAYNEQFF. This chain uses TRBV6-5 with TRBJ2-1, with 7 bases identical to TRBD2. CDR1 and CDR2 (germline): MNHEY, SVGAGI. The CDR3 totals 15 residues. The J segment lost 2 bases and the V segment lost 2 bases, leaving 3 bases of the junction unmatched.

This clonotype came up a few times. The V gene is TRBV27, the J gene TRBJ2-1; D remains ambiguous. This CDR3 has 13 residues. With 4 bases removed from V and 5 bases from J, the gap between germline ends came to 9 bases. CDR1 is MNHEY and CDR2 is SMNVEV in the germline V gene (reference sequence). For the CDR3, the DNA is TGTGCCAGCAGTTCAATCCAGAACAATGAGCAGTTCTTC. Protein: CASSSIQNNEQFF.